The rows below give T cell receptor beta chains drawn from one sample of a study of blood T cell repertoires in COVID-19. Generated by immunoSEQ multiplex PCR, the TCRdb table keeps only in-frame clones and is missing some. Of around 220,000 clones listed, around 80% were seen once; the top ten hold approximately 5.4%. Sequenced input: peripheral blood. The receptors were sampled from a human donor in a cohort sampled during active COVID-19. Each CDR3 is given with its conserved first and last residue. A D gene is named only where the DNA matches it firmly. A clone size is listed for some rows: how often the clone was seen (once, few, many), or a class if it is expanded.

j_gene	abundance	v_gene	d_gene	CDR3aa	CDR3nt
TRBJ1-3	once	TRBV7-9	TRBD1	CASSRPGTGSAIYF	TGTGCCAGCAGCCGTCCCGGGACAGGCTCCGCCATATATTTT
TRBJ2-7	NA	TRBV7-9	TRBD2	CASSPGLGQYF	TGTGCCAGCAGCCCCGGACTAGGGCAGTACTTC
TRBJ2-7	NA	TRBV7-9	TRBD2	CASSLTPTSGTYEQYF	TGTGCCAGCAGCTTAACCCCGACTAGCGGAACCTACGAGCAGTACTTC
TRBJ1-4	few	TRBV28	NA	CASIEQGREKLFF	TGTGCCAGCATTGAACAGGGCCGTGAAAAACTGTTTTTT
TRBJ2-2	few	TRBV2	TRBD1	CASKRQGARNTGELFF	TGTGCCAGCAAACGACAGGGGGCTCGGAACACCGGGGAGCTGTTTTTT
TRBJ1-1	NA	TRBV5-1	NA	CASSTWDQGQPKAFF	TGCGCCAGCTCTACTTGGGACCAGGGACAACCTAAAGCTTTCTTT
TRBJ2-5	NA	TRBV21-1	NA	CASAGRGGSRETQYF	TGTGCCAGCGCGGGAAGGGGAGGTTCCCGAGAGACCCAGTACTTC
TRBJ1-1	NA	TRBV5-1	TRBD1	CASSPTGTGVGTEAFF	TGCGCCAGCTCCCCAACCGGGACAGGGGTGGGGACTGAAGCTTTCTTT
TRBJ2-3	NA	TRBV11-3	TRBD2	CASSPPTSGTQYF	TGTGCCAGCAGCCCTCCGACTAGCGGCACGCAGTATTTT
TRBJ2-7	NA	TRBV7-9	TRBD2	CASSYSFGTSGRRYEQYF	TGTGCCAGCAGCTACAGCTTCGGGACTAGCGGGAGAAGGTACGAGCAGTACTTC
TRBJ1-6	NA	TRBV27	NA	CASKGNNSPLHF	TGTGCCAGCAAGGGGAATAATTCACCCCTCCACTTT
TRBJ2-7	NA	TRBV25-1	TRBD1	CASSGANRGRYEQYF	TGTGCCAGCAGTGGGGCAAACAGGGGACGCTACGAGCAGTACTTC
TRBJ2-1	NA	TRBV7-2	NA	CASSPQLARNNEQFF	TGTGCCAGCAGCCCCCAACTAGCACGAAACAATGAGCAGTTCTTC
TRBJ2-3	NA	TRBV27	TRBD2	CASSLRSPMRLAGGTDTQYF	TGTGCCAGCAGCCTAAGGAGCCCCATGAGACTAGCGGGAGGGACAGATACGCAGTATTTT
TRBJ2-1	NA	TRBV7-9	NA	CASSLGLLATYNEQFF	TGTGCCAGCAGCTTAGGTTTACTAGCCACCTACAATGAGCAGTTCTTC
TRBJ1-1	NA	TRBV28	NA	CASRVAGSTEAFF	TGTGCCAGCAGGGTGGCGGGTTCCACTGAAGCTTTCTTT
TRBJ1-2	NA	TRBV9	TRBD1	CASSAGTDGYTF	TGTGCCAGCAGCGCCGGGACAGATGGCTACACCTTC
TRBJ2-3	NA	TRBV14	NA	CASSRASGTDTQYF	TGTGCCAGCAGCCGGGCTAGCGGCACAGATACGCAGTATTTT
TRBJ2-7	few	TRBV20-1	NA	CSARDNYEQYF	TGCAGTGCGAGGGACAACTACGAGCAGTACTTC
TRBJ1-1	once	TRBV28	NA	CASSYRARGAFF	TGTGCCAGCAGTTACAGGGCCAGAGGAGCTTTCTTT
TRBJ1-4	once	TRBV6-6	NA	CASSYGQPNEKLFF	TGTGCCAGCAGTTACGGACAGCCTAATGAAAAACTGTTTTTT
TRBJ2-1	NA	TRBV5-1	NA	CASSLPSVANEQFF	TGCGCCAGCAGCTTGCCTAGCGTGGCCAATGAGCAGTTCTTC
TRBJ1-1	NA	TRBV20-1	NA	CSASASGVGTEAFF	TGCAGTGCTAGTGCGTCCGGGGTTGGGACTGAAGCTTTCTTT
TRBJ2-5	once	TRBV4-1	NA	CASSRGLIQETQYF	TGCGCCAGCAGCCGAGGACTAATACAAGAGACCCAGTACTTC
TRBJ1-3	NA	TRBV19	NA	CASSLTTPDSGNTIYF	TGTGCCAGTAGTCTGACGACACCCGACTCTGGAAACACCATATATTTT
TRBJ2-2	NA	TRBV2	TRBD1	CASNRDSSVAAGELFF	TGTGCCAGCAACCGGGACAGTAGTGTGGCAGCCGGGGAGCTGTTTTTT
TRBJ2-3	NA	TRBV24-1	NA	CATSDLSVRDTQYF	TGTGCCACCAGTGATTTGTCTGTCAGAGATACGCAGTATTTT
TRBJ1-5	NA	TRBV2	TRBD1	CASSSGQGNQPQHF	TGTGCCAGCAGTTCCGGACAGGGCAATCAGCCCCAGCATTTT
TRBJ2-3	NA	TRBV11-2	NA	CASSLGRGQSDTQYF	TGTGCCAGCAGCCTCGGGAGGGGGCAGTCAGATACGCAGTATTTT
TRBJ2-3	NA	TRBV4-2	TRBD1	CASSQHERGQLAGDTQYF	TGTGCCAGCAGCCAACATGAGAGGGGACAGTTGGCTGGAGATACGCAGTATTTT
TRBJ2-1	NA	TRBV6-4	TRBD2	CASSSQGTSSYNEQFF	TGTGCCAGCAGTTCCCAGGGGACTAGCAGCTACAATGAGCAGTTCTTC
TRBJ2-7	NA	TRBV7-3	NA	CASSHDGGPYEQYF	TGTGCCAGCAGTCACGACGGGGGGCCCTACGAGCAGTACTTC
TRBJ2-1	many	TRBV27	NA	CASSLTDPSYNEQFF	TGTGCCAGCAGTCTAACAGATCCCTCCTACAATGAGCAGTTCTTC
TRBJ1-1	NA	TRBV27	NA	CASSFTSTVNTEAFF	TGTGCCAGCAGTTTTACCTCGACAGTGAACACTGAAGCTTTCTTT
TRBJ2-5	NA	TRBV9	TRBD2	CASSVSSGGETQYF	TGTGCCAGCAGCGTGAGTAGCGGGGGAGAGACCCAGTACTTC
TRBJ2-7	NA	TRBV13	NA	CASSSSRNEQYF	TGTGCCAGCAGTAGCTCTAGGAACGAGCAGTACTTC
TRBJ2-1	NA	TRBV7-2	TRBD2	CASSPYSGRANEQFF	TGTGCCAGCAGCCCCTATAGCGGGAGGGCCAATGAGCAGTTCTTC
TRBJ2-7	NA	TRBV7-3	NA	CASSLEGSSYEQYF	TGTGCCAGCAGCTTAGAGGGATCTTCCTACGAGCAGTACTTC
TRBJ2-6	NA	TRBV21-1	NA	CASSKEEKGANVLTF	TGTGCCAGCAGCAAAGAGGAGAAGGGGGCCAACGTCCTGACTTTC
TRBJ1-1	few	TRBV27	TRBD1	CASSLTGDTEAFF	TGTGCCAGCAGTTTGACAGGGGACACTGAAGCTTTCTTT
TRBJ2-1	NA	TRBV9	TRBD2	CASSVNSGSFNEQFF	TGTGCCAGCAGCGTAAATAGCGGGAGCTTCAATGAGCAGTTCTTC
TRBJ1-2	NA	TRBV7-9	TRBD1	CASSWGQGAEVRYGYTF	TGTGCCAGCAGCTGGGGACAGGGAGCCGAAGTTAGATATGGCTACACCTTC
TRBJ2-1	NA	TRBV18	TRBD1	CASSRGNRGPYNEQFF	TGTGCCAGCTCACGAGGTAACAGGGGACCCTACAATGAGCAGTTCTTC
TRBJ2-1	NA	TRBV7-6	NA	CASSPGRVANEQFF	TGTGCCAGCAGCCCTGGCAGGGTGGCTAATGAGCAGTTCTTC
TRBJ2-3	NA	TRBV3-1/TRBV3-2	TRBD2	CASSARTSGRTDTQYF	TGTGCCAGCAGCGCCCGGACTAGCGGACGCACAGATACGCAGTATTTT
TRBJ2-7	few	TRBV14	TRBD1	CASSPRTGQYEQYF	TGTGCCAGCAGCCCGCGGACAGGACAGTACGAGCAGTACTTC
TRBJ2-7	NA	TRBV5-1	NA	CASSPTAGPTYEQYF	TGCGCCAGCAGCCCAACCGCGGGCCCTACCTACGAGCAGTACTTC
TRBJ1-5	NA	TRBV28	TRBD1	CASSSVGGSDQPQHF	TGTGCCAGCAGTTCTGTAGGGGGCTCGGATCAGCCCCAGCATTTT
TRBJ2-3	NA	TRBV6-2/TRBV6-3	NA	CASSWWGREKRDTQYF	TGTGCCAGCAGTTGGTGGGGGCGGGAGAAAAGAGATACGCAGTATTTT
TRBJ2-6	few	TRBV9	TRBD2	CASSVAGAGANVLTF	TGTGCCAGCAGCGTTGCGGGGGCTGGGGCCAACGTCCTGACTTTC
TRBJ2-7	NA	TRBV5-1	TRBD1	CASSLQGATYEQYF	TGCGCCAGCAGCCTACAGGGGGCCACCTACGAGCAGTACTTC
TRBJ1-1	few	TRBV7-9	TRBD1	CASQSTGITEAFF	TGTGCCAGCCAGTCGACAGGGATAACTGAAGCTTTCTTT